This T cell receptor (beta chain) was sequenced during a study of cytomegalovirus exposure and HLA in healthy donors. With regard to this clone: Its antigen is undetermined.

Profiled with immunoSEQ multiplex PCR; TCRdb holds only in-frame clones, not every one. The repertoire holds about 240,000 clones, approximately 83% seen once, with roughly 1.2% in the top ten. With 6 bases removed from V and 7 bases from J, the gap between germline ends came to 14 bases. This CDR3 has 13 residues. The germline CDR1 and CDR2 sequences are LGHNT and FRNRAP. Study findings and constraints: The study labeled fewer than 200 TCR beta chains cytomegalovirus-associated.

V usage is TRBV12-5 and J usage is TRBJ2-3; perhaps TRBD1 as D (6 bases). Material: PBMCs. This sequence originates from a woman under 40 in good health and CMV-seropositive. The CDR3 nucleotides are TGTGCTAGTGGAACGGACCAGGGGAATACGCAGTATTTT. Its translation is CASGTDQGNTQYF.